This is a list of T cell receptor beta chains from one sample in a study of CD8 T cells in ankylosing spondylitis. TCRdb re-called the 5' RACE reads with MiXCR, one entry per CDR3 protein. Counted here are hundreds of thousands of distinct CDR3 sequences, 8.6% occurring once; the ten biggest clones make up 6.8%. Sequencing was done on a sample of blood, either unsorted or a sorted T cell fraction (not recorded which). Receptors were obtained from a male donor with ankylosing spondylitis or in good health (not recorded which). The CDR3 runs from the conserved cysteine through the conserved F or W. D genes are given only for firm matches. Clone size appears in some rows only: once, few, many, or a class for an expanded clone.

d_call	v_call	j_call	cdr3_length	clone_size	cdr3_aa	cdr3_nt
.	TRBV5-1	TRBJ2-3	15	many	CASSLDRSYTDTQYF	TGCGCCAGCAGCTTGGATAGGAGTTACACAGATACGCAGTATTTT
TRBD1	TRBV7-6	TRBJ2-3	15	.	CASSSDRGRTDTQYF	TGTGCCAGCAGCTCGGACAGGGGGCGTACAGATACGCAGTATTTT
TRBD1	TRBV7-2	TRBJ2-3	16	.	CASSSIGQGLADTQYF	TGTGCCAGCAGCTCAATTGGACAGGGCTTAGCAGATACGCAGTATTTT
.	TRBV5-6	TRBJ2-3	14	few	CASRWTSSTDTQYF	TGTGCCAGCAGATGGACATCTAGCACAGATACGCAGTATTTT
.	TRBV20-1	TRBJ1-5	13	many	CSASTGNNQPQHF	TGCAGTGCTTCGACAGGAAACAATCAGCCCCAGCATTTT
.	TRBV19	TRBJ1-3	17	.	CASSPEPGARSGNTIYF	TGTGCCAGTAGTCCTGAGCCGGGGGCACGCTCTGGAAACACCATATATTTT
.	TRBV5-6	TRBJ2-4	13	many	CASSLSPENIQYF	TGTGCCAGCAGCCTCTCCCCTGAAAACATTCAGTACTTC
TRBD2	TRBV7-7	TRBJ2-7	14	few	CASSQREGHYEQYF	TGTGCTAGCAGCCAGCGGGAGGGCCACTACGAGCAGTACTTC
.	TRBV4-3	TRBJ2-3	15	many	CASSPLRDSTDTQYF	TGCGCCAGCAGCCCTCTGCGGGATAGCACAGATACGCAGTATTTT
.	TRBV29-1	TRBJ1-1	13	many	CSPGRGRETEAFF	TGCAGCCCGGGTCGGGGGCGAGAAACTGAAGCTTTCTTT
TRBD2	TRBV20-1	TRBJ2-3	15	few	CSARSLAGGTDTQYF	TGCAGTGCTAGGTCCCTAGCGGGCGGCACAGATACGCAGTATTTT
.	TRBV30	TRBJ1-2	13	many	CAWSLGGDYGYTF	TGTGCCTGGAGCCTCGGCGGGGATTATGGCTACACCTTC
TRBD1	TRBV28	TRBJ1-1	11	.	CASRARGLAFF	TGTGCCAGCAGGGCCAGGGGGCTCGCTTTCTTT
.	TRBV29-1	TRBJ1-2	13	many	CSGTASRGDGYTF	TGCAGCGGGACAGCCTCACGAGGCGATGGCTACACCTTC
.	TRBV28	TRBJ2-7	13	many	CASSPGQSYEQYF	TGTGCCAGCAGTCCAGGACAGTCCTACGAGCAGTACTTC
.	TRBV7-3	TRBJ1-1	16	few	CASSLGGSLMNTEAFF	TGTGCCAGCAGCTTAGGGGGATCTCTCATGAACACTGAAGCTTTCTTT
.	TRBV7-9	TRBJ2-1	12	many	CASSLERSLQFF	TGTGCCAGCAGCTTAGAGCGGAGTCTACAGTTCTTC
TRBD1	TRBV7-6	TRBJ2-1	14	many	CASSLGTANNEQFF	TGTGCCAGCAGCTTGGGGACAGCAAACAATGAGCAGTTCTTC
TRBD2	TRBV5-6	TRBJ2-5	14	.	CASSYSGGEETQYF	TGTGCCAGCAGCTATAGCGGGGGGGAAGAGACCCAGTACTTC
TRBD2	TRBV29-1	TRBJ2-3	14	many	CSVDPSGGAGTQYF	TGCAGCGTTGATCCTAGCGGGGGGGCTGGTACGCAGTATTTT
TRBD1	TRBV4-2	TRBJ1-2	17	many	CASSQDDTGTGYYGYTF	TGTGCCAGCAGCCAAGACGACACCGGGACAGGGTATTATGGCTACACCTTC
TRBD1	TRBV6-1	TRBJ1-1	17	.	CASSFTTGASMNTEAFF	TGTGCCAGCAGCTTCACGACAGGGGCTTCCATGAACACTGAAGCTTTCTTT
TRBD1	TRBV7-2	TRBJ2-2	15	many	CASSLTGGNTGELFF	TGTGCCAGCAGCTTGACAGGGGGGAACACCGGGGAGCTGTTTTTT
.	TRBV19	TRBJ2-1	13	many	CASSNRDSNEQFF	TGTGCCAGTAGTAACCGGGACTCCAATGAGCAGTTCTTC
.	TRBV7-8	TRBJ2-7	13	many	CASSSIAAYEQYF	TGTGCCAGCAGCTCCATAGCGGCTTACGAGCAGTACTTC
.	TRBV10-3	TRBJ2-2	12	many	CAISDSTGELFF	TGTGCCATCAGTGACTCTACGGGAGAGCTGTTTTTT
TRBD1	TRBV7-8	TRBJ1-1	16	.	CASSLGDRGISNEAFF	TGTGCCAGCAGCTTAGGGGACAGAGGGATTAGTAATGAAGCTTTCTTT
.	TRBV25-1	TRBJ1-2	15	many	CASSEYLDSNYGYTF	TGTGCCAGCAGTGAATATCTCGACAGCAACTATGGCTACACCTTC
.	TRBV13	TRBJ2-2	12	many	CASSGGVGELFF	TGTGCCAGCAGCGGGGGCGTCGGGGAGCTGTTTTTT
TRBD1	TRBV5-1	TRBJ1-2	15	many	CASSLGTGSNYGYTF	TGCGCCAGCAGCTTGGGGACAGGATCTAACTATGGCTACACCTTC
.	TRBV29-1	TRBJ2-3	16	few	CSVEDRMKFSTDTQYF	TGCAGCGTTGAAGATCGAATGAAATTTTCCACAGATACGCAGTATTTT
TRBD2	TRBV30	TRBJ2-1	13	.	CAGGRFRNNEQFF	TGTGCCGGCGGGAGGTTTCGGAACAATGAGCAGTTCTTC
TRBD1	TRBV6-2/TRBV6-3	TRBJ1-1	11	many	CASSRDRGAFF	TGTGCCAGCAGTCGGGACAGGGGAGCTTTCTTT
.	TRBV3-1	TRBJ2-3	16	many	CASSTSTLISRDTQYF	TGTGCCAGCAGCACCTCGACCTTGATATCCCGAGATACGCAGTATTTT
.	TRBV7-2	TRBJ2-7	13	many	CASSLVESYEQYF	TGTGCCAGCAGCTTGGTGGAGTCCTACGAGCAGTACTTC
.	TRBV7-9	TRBJ2-7	16	few	CASSPIPRGLAAEQYF	TGTGCCAGCAGCCCTATTCCTAGGGGTCTGGCGGCCGAGCAGTACTTC
.	TRBV5-6	TRBJ2-2	16	many	CASSLPGQRNTGELFF	TGTGCCAGCAGCTTGCCTGGACAGCGGAACACCGGGGAGCTGTTTTTT
TRBD1	TRBV20-1	TRBJ1-1	15	.	CSARVLGTGHTEAFF	TGCAGTGCTAGAGTCCTAGGGACAGGGCACACTGAAGCTTTCTTT
TRBD2	TRBV18	TRBJ2-2	17	.	CASSPPSSGRAAGELFF	TGTGCCAGCTCACCACCTTCTAGCGGGAGAGCCGCCGGGGAGCTGTTTTTT
.	TRBV3-1	TRBJ1-1	16	many	CASSQDWGGIGTEAFF	TGTGCCAGCAGCCAAGACTGGGGAGGAATAGGCACTGAAGCTTTCTTT